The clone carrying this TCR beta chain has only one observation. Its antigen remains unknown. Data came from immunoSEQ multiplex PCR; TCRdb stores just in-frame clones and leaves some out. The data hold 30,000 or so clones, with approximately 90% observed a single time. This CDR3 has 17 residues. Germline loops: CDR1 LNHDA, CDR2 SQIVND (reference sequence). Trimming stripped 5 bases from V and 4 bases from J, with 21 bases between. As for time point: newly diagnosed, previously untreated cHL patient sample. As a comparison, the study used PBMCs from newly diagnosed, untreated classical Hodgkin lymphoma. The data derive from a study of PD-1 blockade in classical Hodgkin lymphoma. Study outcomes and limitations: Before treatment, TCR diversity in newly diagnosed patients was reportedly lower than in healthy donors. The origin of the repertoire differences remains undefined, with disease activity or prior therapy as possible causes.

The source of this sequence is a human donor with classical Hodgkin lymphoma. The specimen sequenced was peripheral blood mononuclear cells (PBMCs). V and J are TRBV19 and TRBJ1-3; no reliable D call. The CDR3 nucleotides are TGTGCCAGTAGTCCTATCGCCCGATCAGGAGACGGAAACACCATATATTTT. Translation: CASSPIARSGDGNTIYF. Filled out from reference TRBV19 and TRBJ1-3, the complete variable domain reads DGGITQSPKYLFRKEGQNVTLSCEQNLNHDAMYWYRQDPGQGLRLIYYSQIVNDFQKGDIAEGYSVSREKKESFPLTVTSAQKNPTAFYLCASSPIARSGDGNTIYFGEGSWLTVV.